This T cell receptor beta chain was identified in a study of blood T cell repertoires in COVID-19. Turning to the study itself: There were acute and convalescent COVID-19 samples, and they came from the United States, Italy and Spain.

CDR3 size: 16 residues. The V gene's germline CDR1 is SNHLY and CDR2 FYNNEI. Trimming cost V 5 bases and J 0 bases; bases outside gene matches: 4. Study processing details: How many nucleated cells were present was estimated from reference gene primer amplification. The table came from immunoSEQ multiplex PCR; TCRdb's copy has only in-frame clones and leaves some out. Clonal size and the V and J genes are those of that table, whereas D and trimming came from the DNA. The sample has about 150,000 clones; around 85% are singletons. The rearrangement uses TRBV2 and TRBJ2-4, with 10 bases that match TRBD1. This receptor was taken from a man aged 55 to 70 with COVID-19, enrolled during active disease. Sequencing used peripheral blood. The CDR3 DNA reads as TGTGCCAGCAGTCGGGACAGGGGCTTAGCCAAAAACATTCAGTACTTC. Translating it yields CASSRDRGLAKNIQYF.